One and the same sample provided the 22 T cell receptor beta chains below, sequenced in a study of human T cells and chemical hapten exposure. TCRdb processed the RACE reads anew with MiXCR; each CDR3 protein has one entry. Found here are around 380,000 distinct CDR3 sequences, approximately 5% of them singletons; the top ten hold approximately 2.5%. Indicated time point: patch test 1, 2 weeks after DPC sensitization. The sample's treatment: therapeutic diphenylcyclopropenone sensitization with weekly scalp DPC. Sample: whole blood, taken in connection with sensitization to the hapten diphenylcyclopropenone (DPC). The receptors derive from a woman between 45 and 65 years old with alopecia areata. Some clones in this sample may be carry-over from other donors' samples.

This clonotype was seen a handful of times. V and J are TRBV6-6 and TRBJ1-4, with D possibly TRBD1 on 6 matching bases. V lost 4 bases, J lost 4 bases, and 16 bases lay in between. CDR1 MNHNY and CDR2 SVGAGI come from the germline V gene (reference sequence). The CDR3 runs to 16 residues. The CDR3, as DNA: TGTGCCAGCAGTTTCGGAACAGGGCAAGTTAATGAAAAACTGTTTTTT. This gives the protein CASSFGTGQVNEKLFF.

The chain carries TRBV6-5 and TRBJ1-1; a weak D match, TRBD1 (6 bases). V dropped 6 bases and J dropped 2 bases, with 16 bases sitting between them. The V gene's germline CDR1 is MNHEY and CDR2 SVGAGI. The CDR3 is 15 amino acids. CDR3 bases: TGTGCCAGCAGCCCGGGCAGGGGAGATAACACTGAAGCTTTCTTT. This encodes CASSPGRGDNTEAFF.

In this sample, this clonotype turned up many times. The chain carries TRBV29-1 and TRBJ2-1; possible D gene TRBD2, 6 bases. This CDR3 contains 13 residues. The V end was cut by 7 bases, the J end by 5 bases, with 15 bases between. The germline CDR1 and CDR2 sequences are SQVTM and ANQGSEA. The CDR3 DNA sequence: TGCAGCGCGACTCGGGGGTGGAACAATGAGCAGTTCTTC. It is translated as CSATRGWNNEQFF.

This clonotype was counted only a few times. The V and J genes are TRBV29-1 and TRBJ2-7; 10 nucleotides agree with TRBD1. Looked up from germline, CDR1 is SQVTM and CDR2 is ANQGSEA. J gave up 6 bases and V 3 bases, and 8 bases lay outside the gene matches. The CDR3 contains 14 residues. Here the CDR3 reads CSVDGQGGTIEQYF. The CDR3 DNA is TGCAGCGTTGACGGACAGGGGGGAACAATCGAGCAGTACTTC.

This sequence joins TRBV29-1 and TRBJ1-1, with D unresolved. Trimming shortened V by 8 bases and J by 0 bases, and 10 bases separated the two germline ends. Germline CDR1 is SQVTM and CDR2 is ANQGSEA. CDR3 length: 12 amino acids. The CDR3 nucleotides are TGCAGCTACTTACGGATGAACACTGAAGCTTTCTTT. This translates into CSYLRMNTEAFF. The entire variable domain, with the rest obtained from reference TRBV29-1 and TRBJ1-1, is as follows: SAVISQKPSRDICQRGTSLTIQCQVDSQVTMMFWYRQQPGQSLTLIATANQGSEATYESGFVIDKFPISRPNLTFSTLTVSNMSPEDSSIYLCSYLRMNTEAFFGQGTRLTVV.

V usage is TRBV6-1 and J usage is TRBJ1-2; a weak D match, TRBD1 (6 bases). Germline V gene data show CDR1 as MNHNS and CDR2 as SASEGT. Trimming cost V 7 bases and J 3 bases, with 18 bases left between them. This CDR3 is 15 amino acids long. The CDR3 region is CASTPLRTAYYGYTF. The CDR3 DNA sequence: TGTGCCAGCACCCCCCTCAGGACAGCATACTATGGCTACACCTTC.

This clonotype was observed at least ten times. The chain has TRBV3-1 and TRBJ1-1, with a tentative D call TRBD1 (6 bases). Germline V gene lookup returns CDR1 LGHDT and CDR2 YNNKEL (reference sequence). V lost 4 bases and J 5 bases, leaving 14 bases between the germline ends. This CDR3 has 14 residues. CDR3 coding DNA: TGTGCCAGCAGCCCGGGACACCGGGGGACTGAAGCTTTCTTT. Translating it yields CASSPGHRGTEAFF.

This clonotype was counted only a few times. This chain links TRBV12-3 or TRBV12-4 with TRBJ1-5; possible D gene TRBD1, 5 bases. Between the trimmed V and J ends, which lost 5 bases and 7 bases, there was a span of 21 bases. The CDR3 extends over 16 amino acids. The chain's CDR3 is CASSPTRNPGKQPQHF. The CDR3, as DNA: TGTGCCAGCAGTCCCACCAGGAACCCAGGGAAACAGCCCCAGCATTTT.

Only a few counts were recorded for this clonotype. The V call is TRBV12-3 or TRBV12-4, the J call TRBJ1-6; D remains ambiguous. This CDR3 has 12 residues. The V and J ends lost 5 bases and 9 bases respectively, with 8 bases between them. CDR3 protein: CASSMVGSPLHF. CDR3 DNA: TGTGCCAGCAGTATGGTCGGTTCACCCCTCCACTTT.

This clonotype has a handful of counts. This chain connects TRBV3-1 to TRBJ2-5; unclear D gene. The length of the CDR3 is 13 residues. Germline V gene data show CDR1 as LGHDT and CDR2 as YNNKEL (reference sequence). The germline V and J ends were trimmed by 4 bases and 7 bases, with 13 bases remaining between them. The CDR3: CASSPFKFGTQYF. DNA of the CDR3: TGTGCCAGCAGCCCCTTCAAATTCGGGACCCAGTACTTC.

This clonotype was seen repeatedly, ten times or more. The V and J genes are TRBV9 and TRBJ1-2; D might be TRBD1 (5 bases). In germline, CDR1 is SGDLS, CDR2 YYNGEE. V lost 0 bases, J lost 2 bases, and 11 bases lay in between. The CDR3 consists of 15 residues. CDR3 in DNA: TGTGCCAGCAGCGTAGGAGAGGGGTCAAACTATGGCTACACCTTC. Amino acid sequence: CASSVGEGSNYGYTF.

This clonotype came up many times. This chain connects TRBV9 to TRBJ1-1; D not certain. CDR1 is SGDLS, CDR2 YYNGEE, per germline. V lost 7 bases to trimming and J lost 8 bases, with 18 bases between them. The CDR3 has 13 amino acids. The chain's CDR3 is CASARYSGGEAFF. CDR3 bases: TGTGCCAGCGCGAGGTACAGTGGAGGGGAAGCTTTCTTT.

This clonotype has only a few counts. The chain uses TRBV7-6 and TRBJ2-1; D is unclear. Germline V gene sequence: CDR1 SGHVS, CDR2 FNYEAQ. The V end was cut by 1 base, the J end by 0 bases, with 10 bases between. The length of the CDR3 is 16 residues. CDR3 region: CASSLGGYSSYNEQFF. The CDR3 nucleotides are TGTGCCAGCAGCTTAGGCGGCTATAGCTCCTACAATGAGCAGTTCTTC. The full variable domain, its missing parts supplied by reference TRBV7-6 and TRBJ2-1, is GAGVSQSPRYKVTKRGQDVALRCDPISGHVSLYWYRQALGQGPEFLTYFNYEAQQDKSGLPNDRFSAERPEGSISTLTIQRTEQRDSAMYRCASSLGGYSSYNEQFFGPGTRLTVL.

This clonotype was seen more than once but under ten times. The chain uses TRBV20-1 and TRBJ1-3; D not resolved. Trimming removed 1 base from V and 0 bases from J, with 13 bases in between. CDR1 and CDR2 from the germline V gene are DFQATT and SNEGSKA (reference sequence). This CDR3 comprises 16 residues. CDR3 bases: TGCAGTGCTAGAGTTACGGGCAGGAGCTCTGGAAACACCATATATTTT. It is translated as CSARVTGRSSGNTIYF.

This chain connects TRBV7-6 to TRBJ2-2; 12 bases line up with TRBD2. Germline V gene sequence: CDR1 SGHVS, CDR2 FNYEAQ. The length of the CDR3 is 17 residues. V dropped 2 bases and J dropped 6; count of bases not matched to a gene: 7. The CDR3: CASSLSRLAGVAGELFF. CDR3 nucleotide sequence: TGTGCCAGCAGCTTATCCCGACTAGCGGGAGTCGCCGGGGAGCTGTTTTTT. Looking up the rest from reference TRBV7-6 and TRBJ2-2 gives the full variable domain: GAGVSQSPRYKVTKRGQDVALRCDPISGHVSLYWYRQALGQGPEFLTYFNYEAQQDKSGLPNDRFSAERPEGSISTLTIQRTEQRDSAMYRCASSLSRLAGVAGELFFGEGSRLTVL.

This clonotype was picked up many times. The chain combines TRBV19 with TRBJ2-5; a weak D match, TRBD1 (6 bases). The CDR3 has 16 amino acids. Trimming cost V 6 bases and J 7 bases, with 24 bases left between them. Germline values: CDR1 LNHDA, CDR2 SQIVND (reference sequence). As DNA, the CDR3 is TGTGCCAGTAGCCCCGCCGGGACACAGGACGAAGGGACCCAGTACTTC. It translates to CASSPAGTQDEGTQYF.

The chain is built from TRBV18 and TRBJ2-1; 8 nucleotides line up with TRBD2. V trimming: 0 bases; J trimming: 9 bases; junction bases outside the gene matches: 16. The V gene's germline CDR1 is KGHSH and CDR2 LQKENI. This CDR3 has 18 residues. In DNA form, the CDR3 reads TGTGCCAGCTCACCACCGGTAGAAAAGCGGGAGCAGGAGGGTGAGCAGTTCTTC. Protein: CASSPPVEKREQEGEQFF.

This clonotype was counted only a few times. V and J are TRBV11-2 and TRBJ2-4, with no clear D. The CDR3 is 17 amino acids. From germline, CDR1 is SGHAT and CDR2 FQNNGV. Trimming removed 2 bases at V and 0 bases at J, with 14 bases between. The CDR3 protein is CASSLPFRARAKNIQYF. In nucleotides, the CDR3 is TGTGCCAGCAGCTTACCGTTCCGTGCACGAGCCAAAAACATTCAGTACTTC.

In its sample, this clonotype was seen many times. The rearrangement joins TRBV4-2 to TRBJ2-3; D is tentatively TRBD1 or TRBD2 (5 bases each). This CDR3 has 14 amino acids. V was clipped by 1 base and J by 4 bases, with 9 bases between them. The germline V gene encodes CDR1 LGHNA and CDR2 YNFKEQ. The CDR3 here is CASSQGWDPDTQYF. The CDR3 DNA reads TGTGCCAGCAGCCAAGGATGGGACCCAGATACGCAGTATTTT.

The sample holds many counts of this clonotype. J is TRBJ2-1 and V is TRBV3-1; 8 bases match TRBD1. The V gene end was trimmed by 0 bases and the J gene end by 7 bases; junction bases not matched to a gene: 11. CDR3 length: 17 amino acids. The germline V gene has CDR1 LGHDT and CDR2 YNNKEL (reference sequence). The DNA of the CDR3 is TGTGCCAGCAGCCAAGATCGGGCCCAGGGGGCGCCGAATGAGCAGTTCTTC. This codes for CASSQDRAQGAPNEQFF.

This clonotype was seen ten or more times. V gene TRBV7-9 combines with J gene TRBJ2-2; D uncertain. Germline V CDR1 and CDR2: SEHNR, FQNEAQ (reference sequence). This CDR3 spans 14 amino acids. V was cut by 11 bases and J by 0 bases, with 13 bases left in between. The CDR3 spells CASSRAANTGELFF. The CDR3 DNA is TGTGCCTCCAGCCGGGCCGCGAACACCGGGGAGCTGTTTTTT.

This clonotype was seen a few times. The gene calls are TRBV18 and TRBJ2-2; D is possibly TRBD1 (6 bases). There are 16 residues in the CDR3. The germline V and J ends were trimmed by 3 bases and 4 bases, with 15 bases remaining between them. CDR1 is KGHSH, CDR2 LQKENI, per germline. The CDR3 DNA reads TGTGCCAGCTCACCTTTGGACAGCTCTTTCACCGGGGAGCTGTTTTTT. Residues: CASSPLDSSFTGELFF.